This T cell receptor beta chain was sequenced for a study of blood T cell repertoires in COVID-19. Study as a whole: Whether acute or convalescent, the COVID-19 samples came from the United States, Italy and Spain.

Under the authors' procedure: Estimated nucleated cell counts came from reference gene primer amplification. The method was immunoSEQ multiplex PCR; TCRdb's version includes in-frame clones alone and lacks a portion of them. The V and J calls and clone size come from that table; D and trimming were worked out from the DNA. The sample lists approximately 63,000 clones, about 90% seen once, with 5% to 6.5% in the top ten. Trimming cost V 0 bases and J 5 bases, with 7 bases left between them. CDR3 length: 13 residues. The germline V gene has CDR1 MNHEY and CDR2 SVGAGI. This TCR was sampled from a man older than 75 in a cohort sampled during active COVID-19. This sequence joins TRBV6-5 and TRBJ2-5; no clear D gene. The sequenced sample consisted of peripheral blood. The CDR3 bases are TGTGCCAGCAGTTACTCGTTGAGGGAGACCCAGTACTTC. Amino acid sequence: CASSYSLRETQYF.